The clone carrying this T cell receptor (beta chain) was detected a few times. This specimen comes from a study of early T cells in non-severe SARS-CoV-2 infection. TCRdb re-analysed the 5' RACE reads in MiXCR, keeping a single row per CDR3 protein. This sample has about 66,000 distinct CDR3 sequences, with roughly 10% found just once. This receptor was taken from an adult who was a healthcare worker with PCR-confirmed SARS-CoV-2 infection or an uninfected control (not recorded which). The sample was whole blood.

CDR3 DNA sequence: TGTGCCAGCAGTTCCCCTTTGGGGGGCTTGGCAGATACGCAGTATTTT. Its protein is CASSSPLGGLADTQYF. J is TRBJ2-3 and V is TRBV28; D could derive from TRBD1 or TRBD2 (6 bases each). The V gene's germline CDR1 is MDHEN and CDR2 SYDVKM. V shed 4 bases and J shed 4 bases, with 18 bases lying between them. The CDR3 totals 16 residues.